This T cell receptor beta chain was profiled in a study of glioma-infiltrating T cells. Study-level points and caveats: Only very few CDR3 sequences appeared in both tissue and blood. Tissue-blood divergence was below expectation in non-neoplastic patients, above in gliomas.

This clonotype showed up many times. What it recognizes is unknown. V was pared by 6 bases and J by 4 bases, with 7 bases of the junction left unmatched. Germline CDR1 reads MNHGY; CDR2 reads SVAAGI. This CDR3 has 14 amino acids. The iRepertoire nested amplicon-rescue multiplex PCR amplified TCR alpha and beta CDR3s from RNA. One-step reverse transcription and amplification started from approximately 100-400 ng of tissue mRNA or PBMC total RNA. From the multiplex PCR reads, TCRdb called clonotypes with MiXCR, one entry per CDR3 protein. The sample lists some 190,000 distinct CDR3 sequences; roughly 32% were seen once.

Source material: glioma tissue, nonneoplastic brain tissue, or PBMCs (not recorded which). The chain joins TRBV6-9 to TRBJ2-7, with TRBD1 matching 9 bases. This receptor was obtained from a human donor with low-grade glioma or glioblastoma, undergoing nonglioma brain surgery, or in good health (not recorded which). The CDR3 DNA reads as TGTGCCAGCAGAGAACGACAGGGGGTTTACGAGCAGTACTTC. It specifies CASRERQGVYEQYF.